The next 32 T cell receptor beta chains were all read from a single sample in a study of PD-L1 blockade in urothelial cancer (dated by TCRdb to the late 2010s). Libraries were made using the immunoSEQ multiplex PCR assay. Sourced from immuneACCESS, this table was stored by TCRdb with only in-frame sequences that have V and J called. A share of the clones is absent; for the studies checked, an unresolved V gene accounts for under half, and the remainder has no known explanation. This sample is represented by tens of thousands of clones; around four fifths of them were singletons. Of the sample, under 8.5% falls within the top ten clones. The time point label, read with the paper, signifies: pretreatment peripheral blood. Sequencing used PBMCs, obtained around atezolizumab (anti-PD-L1) treatment. These receptors came from a middle-aged man with urothelial cancer.

V gene TRBV15 combines with J gene TRBJ1-4; D remains ambiguous. V was trimmed by 7 bases and J by 8 bases, leaving 14 bases between them. Germline CDR1 and CDR2: LNHNV and YYDKDF (reference sequence). This CDR3 spans 13 amino acids. CDR3 DNA sequence: TGTGCCACCAAGGCCTGGGGAGGGGAAAAACTGTTTTTT. This codes for CATKAWGGEKLFF.

This clone was seen a handful of times. The V call is TRBV6-5, the J call TRBJ1-2; 8 nucleotides align to TRBD1. CDR3 length: 16 residues. The V gene's germline CDR1 is MNHEY and CDR2 SVGAGI. The ends lost 0 bases at V and 8 bases at J; junction bases unmatched: 11. The CDR3 DNA reads TGTGCCAGCAGTTACTCAGGGACAGGCACGTCCCAGGGCTACACCTTC. Protein: CASSYSGTGTSQGYTF.

This clone appeared a single time. The chain employs TRBV6-5 and TRBJ1-5; 7 positions agree with TRBD1. J was trimmed by 6 bases and V by 6 bases; bases with no gene match: 8. The germline V gene has CDR1 MNHEY and CDR2 SVGAGI. The CDR3 is made up of 14 amino acids. This chain's CDR3 is CASSPGQYTQPQHF. The CDR3 DNA sequence: TGTGCCAGCAGCCCGGGACAGTATACTCAGCCCCAGCATTTT.

The CDR3 nucleotides are TGTGCCAGCGCTTGGCGGGGGCCCACCAATGAGCAGTTCTTC. It encodes CASAWRGPTNEQFF. This sequence joins TRBV6-5 and TRBJ2-1; TRBD2 is a possible D gene (7 bases). V lost 8 bases to trimming and J lost 6 bases, with 17 bases between them. Germline V gene lookup returns CDR1 MNHEY and CDR2 SVGAGI. The CDR3 has 14 amino acids.

This chain links TRBV19 with TRBJ2-1; 12 nucleotides match TRBD2. The CDR3 runs 15 residues. V shed 0 bases and J 7 bases; nucleotides not matched to a gene: 1. From germline, CDR1 is LNHDA and CDR2 SQIVND (reference sequence). For the CDR3, the DNA is TGTGCCAGTAGTATAGAGGGACTAGCGGGTAATGAGCAGTTCTTC. This translates into CASSIEGLAGNEQFF. Complete variable domain (other parts from reference TRBV19 and TRBJ2-1): DGGITQSPKYLFRKEGQNVTLSCEQNLNHDAMYWYRQDPGQGLRLIYYSQIVNDFQKGDIAEGYSVSREKKESFPLTVTSAQKNPTAFYLCASSIEGLAGNEQFFGPGTRLTVL.

This clone was detected once. This chain connects TRBV5-1 to TRBJ1-1, with D possibly matching TRBD1 (6 bases). The CDR3 spans 14 residues. V lost 0 bases and J lost 6, with 12 bases in between. Germline V gives CDR1 SGHRS, CDR2 YFSETQ. The CDR3 is CASSLERGGAEAFF. The DNA for the CDR3 is TGCGCCAGCAGCTTGGAACGCGGGGGCGCTGAAGCTTTCTTT.

Note on this clone: At the DNA level, this CDR3 is encoded by other sequences in the same sample as well. The J gene is TRBJ2-3, the V gene TRBV11-2, with D unresolved. CDR1 SGHAT and CDR2 FQNNGV come from the germline V gene. Trimming cost V 1 base and J 1 base, with 6 bases left between them. This CDR3 spans 14 amino acids. The CDR3 nucleotides read TGTGCCAGCAGCTTAGTCCAGGGCACAGATACGCAGTATTTT. Protein: CASSLVQGTDTQYF.

The J gene is TRBJ2-1, the V gene TRBV7-3; 9 nucleotides agree with TRBD2. The germline V gene encodes CDR1 SGHTA and CDR2 FQGTGA. Trimming at V came to 4 bases and at J to 6 bases, leaving 7 bases not matched to a gene. The CDR3 has 15 amino acids. In nucleotides, the CDR3 is TGTGCCAGCAGCTCCTTAGCGGGAGTTTTCAATGAGCAGTTCTTC. Protein: CASSSLAGVFNEQFF. The full variable domain, rest sourced from reference TRBV7-3 and TRBJ2-1, is GAGVSQTPSNKVTEKGKYVELRCDPISGHTALYWYRQSLGQGPEFLIYFQGTGAADDSGLPNDRFFAVRPEGSVSTLKIQRTERGDSAVYLCASSSLAGVFNEQFFGPGTRLTVL.

The chain combines TRBV19 with TRBJ2-1; TRBD2 aligns across 8 bases. Unmatched junction bases numbered 9, after V lost 2 bases and J lost 9 bases. Germline-derived CDR1 and CDR2 are LNHDA and SQIVND (reference sequence). The length of the CDR3 is 15 residues. The CDR3 here is CASSIQAGDWGEQFF. The CDR3 DNA reads as TGTGCCAGTAGTATACAAGCGGGAGATTGGGGTGAGCAGTTCTTC.

The chain recombines TRBV28 with TRBJ1-5; D perhaps matches TRBD1 (5 bases). Trimming stripped 3 bases from V and 5 bases from J, with 11 bases between. Per germline, CDR1 MDHEN and CDR2 SYDVKM. The CDR3 length is 14 residues. In nucleotides, the CDR3 is TGTGCCAGCAGTTTCCCCGACAGATATCAGCCCCAGCATTTT. Protein product: CASSFPDRYQPQHF.

This clone was picked up one time. The chain combines TRBV27 with TRBJ1-2; D unresolved. CDR1 and CDR2 (germline): MNHEY, SMNVEV (reference sequence). This CDR3 region has 15 residues. The germline V and J ends were trimmed by 3 bases and 0 bases, with 11 bases remaining between them. CDR3 sequence: CASSFLPQANYGYTF. CDR3 DNA: TGTGCCAGCAGTTTCCTTCCCCAGGCTAACTATGGCTACACCTTC.

This clone was counted once. The V and J genes are TRBV11-1 and TRBJ2-2; TRBD2 aligns across 8 bases. Germline assignment: CDR1 SGHAT and CDR2 FQDESV (reference sequence). The CDR3 totals 15 residues. With V trimmed by 2 bases and J by 5 bases, 4 bases remained unmatched. The CDR3 here is CASSLSASGTGELFF. Here the CDR3 DNA reads TGTGCCAGCAGCTTAAGTGCTAGCGGGACCGGGGAGCTGTTTTTT.

The J gene is TRBJ1-2, the V gene TRBV14, with no clear D. Germline V lookup: CDR1 SGHDN, CDR2 FVKESK. The CDR3 is made up of 15 amino acids. The V end was cut by 0 bases, the J end by 0 bases, with 8 bases between. The CDR3 DNA is TGTGCCAGCAGCCAAGATGAGGGCCCTAACTATGGCTACACCTTC. This encodes CASSQDEGPNYGYTF.

The table lists this clone with a few counts. The CDR3 spells CASSLRTGSKDEQYF. CDR3 nucleotide sequence: TGCGCCAGCAGCCTCCGGACAGGGTCGAAGGACGAGCAGTACTTC. V is TRBV5-1 and J is TRBJ2-7, with 8 positions matching TRBD1. The CDR3 runs 15 residues. CDR1 and CDR2 (germline): SGHRS, YFSETQ. V shed 4 bases and J 5 bases; nucleotides not matched to a gene: 11.

This clone was recorded a few times. The same CDR3 can be traced to other DNA sequences in this sample. This rearrangement joins TRBV29-1 to TRBJ2-2, with D perhaps matching TRBD2 (6 bases). The germline V and J ends were trimmed by 6 bases and 2 bases, with 10 bases remaining between them. The germline CDR1 and CDR2 sequences are SQVTM and ANQGSEA. This CDR3 has 13 amino acids. This CDR3 is CSVGGTNTGELFF. CDR3 nucleotide sequence: TGCAGCGTGGGCGGGACTAACACCGGGGAGCTGTTTTTT.

The rearrangement uses TRBV7-8 and TRBJ2-3; D is ambiguous. The germline V and J ends were trimmed by 7 bases and 3 bases, with 8 bases remaining between them. Per the germline V gene, CDR1 is SGHVS and CDR2 is FQNEAQ. CDR3 size: 12 residues. The CDR3 region is CASTRETDTQYF. The DNA of the CDR3 is TGTGCCAGCACACGAGAGACAGATACGCAGTATTTT.

The CDR3 here is CASSLATGGSYNEQFF. The CDR3 nucleotides read TGTGCCAGCAGCTTAGCGACAGGGGGCTCCTACAATGAGCAGTTCTTC. This chain uses TRBV7-2 with TRBJ2-1; 9 positions match TRBD1. This CDR3 is 16 amino acids long. J was trimmed by 0 bases and V by 0 bases; bases with no gene match: 0. CDR1 is SGHTA and CDR2 is FQGNSA in the germline V gene.

The gene calls are TRBV2 and TRBJ2-1; the match to TRBD2 covers 10 bases. The CDR3 consists of 14 residues. The ends lost 6 bases at V and 5 bases at J; junction bases unmatched: 4. Germline-derived CDR1 and CDR2 are SNHLY and FYNNEI. For the CDR3, the DNA is TGTGCCAGCAGGCCGGGACTAGCGCACAATGAGCAGTTCTTC. Amino acid sequence: CASRPGLAHNEQFF.

This clone was recorded once. The V call is TRBV30, the J call TRBJ2-7; no firm D call. The CDR3 length is 12 residues. Trimming shortened V by 5 bases and J by 5 bases, and 13 bases separated the two germline ends. Germline CDR1 reads GTSNPN; CDR2 reads SVGIG (reference sequence). The CDR3 DNA is TGTGCCTGGTTGAGAGGCCCCCACGAGCAGTACTTC. This encodes CAWLRGPHEQYF.

This rearrangement joins TRBV9 to TRBJ2-5; TRBD2 matches 15 bases. The CDR3 sequence is 18 residues long. The junction had 11 bases not matched to a gene; V was cut back by 3 bases and J by 5 bases. Germline V gene data show CDR1 as SGDLS and CDR2 as YYNGEE. The DNA for the CDR3 is TGTGCCAGCAGCGGGAGGACTAGCGGGAGGGCCGGGGGTGAGACCCAGTACTTC. This encodes CASSGRTSGRAGGETQYF.

CDR3 coding DNA: TGTGCCAGCAGCCGAGGACAGGGCAGCCAGCCCCAGCATTTT. Translation gives CASSRGQGSQPQHF. J is TRBJ1-5 and V is TRBV27; 8 positions agree with TRBD1. The ends lost 6 bases at V and 7 bases at J; junction bases unmatched: 8. The CDR3 totals 14 residues. The germline gives CDR1 MNHEY, CDR2 SMNVEV (reference sequence).

This chain joins TRBV7-3 and TRBJ2-1; D may be TRBD2 (6 bases). The CDR3 is made up of 14 amino acids. The germline V gene has CDR1 SGHTA and CDR2 FQGTGA. The V end was cut by 5 bases, the J end by 9 bases, with 17 bases between. This chain's CDR3 is CASSRSFLSGEQFF. CDR3 sequence (DNA): TGTGCCAGCAGCCGCTCCTTCCTTAGCGGTGAGCAGTTCTTC.

The chain uses TRBV6-6 and TRBJ2-7, with D tentatively TRBD1 (6 bases). The V gene lost 4 bases and the J gene lost 0 bases, with 10 bases spanning the gap. The CDR3 is 14 amino acids. Per the germline V gene, CDR1 is MNHNY and CDR2 is SVGAGI (reference sequence). CDR3 DNA: TGTGCCAGCAGTTTTCGGGACACCTCCTACGAGCAGTACTTC. This translates into CASSFRDTSYEQYF.

The CDR3 is CATEAYGANVLTF. CDR3 nucleotide sequence: TGTGCCACCGAAGCTTACGGGGCCAACGTCCTGACTTTC. The gene calls are TRBV15 and TRBJ2-6; D not certain. The CDR3 covers 13 residues. Germline loops: CDR1 LNHNV, CDR2 YYDKDF (reference sequence). Trimming cost V 8 bases and J 4 bases, with 9 bases left between them.

This chain connects TRBV4-2 to TRBJ2-7; D gene ambiguous. The germline V and J ends were trimmed by 0 bases and 0 bases, with 6 bases remaining between them. This CDR3 is 14 amino acids long. Germline CDR1 and CDR2: LGHNA and YNFKEQ. CDR3: CASSQEERSYEQYF. DNA for the CDR3: TGTGCCAGCAGCCAAGAAGAGCGCTCCTACGAGCAGTACTTC.

CDR3 DNA sequence: TGTGCCAGCTCACCACGAGAAGGAGGGCGTGAAAAACTGTTTTTT. This encodes CASSPREGGREKLFF. The rearrangement uses TRBV18 and TRBJ1-4; D ambiguous. Germline loops: CDR1 KGHSH, CDR2 LQKENI. The CDR3 sequence is 15 residues long. Trimming cost V 1 base and J 7 bases, with 13 bases left between them.

The chain recombines TRBV4-1 with TRBJ1-1; D is possibly TRBD1 (6 bases). Germline V lookup: CDR1 MGHRA, CDR2 YSYEKL. With 4 bases removed from V and 2 bases from J, the gap between germline ends came to 14 bases. The CDR3 covers 15 residues. The CDR3: CASSPQGGRNTEAFF. As DNA, the CDR3 is TGCGCCAGCAGCCCACAGGGAGGGAGAAACACTGAAGCTTTCTTT.

This clone appeared many times. V is TRBV5-1 and J is TRBJ2-2, with 9 positions matching TRBD1. The CDR3 spans 14 residues. Germline V gene lookup returns CDR1 SGHRS and CDR2 YFSETQ. The V segment lost 6 bases and the J segment 6 bases; nucleotides outside the gene matches: 6. CDR3: CASKEQGASGELFF. The CDR3, as DNA: TGCGCCAGCAAGGAACAGGGGGCATCCGGGGAGCTGTTTTTT. Drawing the rest from reference TRBV5-1 and TRBJ2-2, the complete variable domain is KAGVTQTPRYLIKTRGQQVTLSCSPISGHRSVSWYQQTPGQGLQFLFEYFSETQRNKGNFPGRFSGRQFSNSRSEMNVSTLELGDSALYLCASKEQGASGELFFGEGSRLTVL.

Only one count was recorded for this clone. CDR3: CASSTGTGVTYNEQFF. In DNA form, the CDR3 reads TGTGCCAGCAGTACGGGGACAGGAGTGACCTACAATGAGCAGTTCTTC. The gene calls are TRBV2 and TRBJ2-1; 8 bases are a match to TRBD1. The CDR3 is 16 amino acids. V shed 5 bases and J 2 bases; nucleotides not matched to a gene: 8. From germline, CDR1 is SNHLY and CDR2 FYNNEI.

The V call is TRBV28, the J call TRBJ1-2; D perhaps matches TRBD1 (5 bases). Germline V gene data show CDR1 as MDHEN and CDR2 as SYDVKM. The V gene lost 5 bases and the J gene lost 4 bases, with 14 bases spanning the gap. The CDR3 length is 14 residues. The DNA for the CDR3 is TGTGCCAGCAGTAAAAAAGCGACAGTCTATGGCTACACCTTC. Encoded protein: CASSKKATVYGYTF.

The J gene is TRBJ1-2, the V gene TRBV6-6; 7 nucleotides match TRBD1. The germline CDR1 and CDR2 sequences are MNHNY and SVGAGI (reference sequence). J gave up 5 bases and V 7 bases, and 7 bases lay outside the gene matches. This CDR3 region has 13 residues. The CDR3 region is CASKRGTEYGYTF. As DNA, the CDR3 is TGTGCCAGCAAAAGGGGGACAGAGTATGGCTACACCTTC.

The CDR3 is CASSLTPGDEQYF. The CDR3 nucleotides read TGTGCCAGCAGCTTGACCCCGGGGGACGAGCAGTACTTC. The rearrangement uses TRBV7-8 and TRBJ2-7, with a tentative D call TRBD2 (6 bases). The length of the CDR3 is 13 residues. Germline loops: CDR1 SGHVS, CDR2 FQNEAQ. With 3 bases removed from V and 5 bases from J, the gap between germline ends came to 11 bases.